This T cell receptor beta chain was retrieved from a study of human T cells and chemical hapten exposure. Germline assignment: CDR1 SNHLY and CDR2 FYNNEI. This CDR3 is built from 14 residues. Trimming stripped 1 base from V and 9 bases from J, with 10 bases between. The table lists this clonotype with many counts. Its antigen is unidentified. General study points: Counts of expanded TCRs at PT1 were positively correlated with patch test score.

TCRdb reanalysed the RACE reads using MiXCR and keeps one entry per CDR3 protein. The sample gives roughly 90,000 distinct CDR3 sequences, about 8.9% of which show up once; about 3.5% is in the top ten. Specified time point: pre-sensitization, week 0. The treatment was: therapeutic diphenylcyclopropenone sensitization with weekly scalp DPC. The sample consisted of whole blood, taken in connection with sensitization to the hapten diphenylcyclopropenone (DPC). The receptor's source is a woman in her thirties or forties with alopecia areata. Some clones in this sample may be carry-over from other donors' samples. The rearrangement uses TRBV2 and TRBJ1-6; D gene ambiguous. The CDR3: CASSEDISTSPLHF. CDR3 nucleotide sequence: TGTGCCAGCAGTGAAGACATCTCGACTTCACCCCTCCACTTT.